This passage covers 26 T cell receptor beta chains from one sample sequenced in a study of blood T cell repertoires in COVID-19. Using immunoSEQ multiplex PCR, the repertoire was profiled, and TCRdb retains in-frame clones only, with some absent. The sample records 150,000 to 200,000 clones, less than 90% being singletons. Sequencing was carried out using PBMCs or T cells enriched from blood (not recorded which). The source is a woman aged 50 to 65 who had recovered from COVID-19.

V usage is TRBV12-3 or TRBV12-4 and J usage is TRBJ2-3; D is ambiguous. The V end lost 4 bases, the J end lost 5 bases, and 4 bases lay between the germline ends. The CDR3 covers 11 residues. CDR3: CASSYGDTQYF. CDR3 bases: TGTGCCAGCAGTTACGGAGATACGCAGTATTTT.

CDR3 DNA sequence: TGTGCCAGCAGCTTACTGCGGGGGACTGCCAAAAACATTCAGTACTTC. Protein: CASSLLRGTAKNIQYF. The V and J genes are TRBV11-1 and TRBJ2-4, with TRBD2 identical over 7 bases. The germline V gene has CDR1 SGHAT and CDR2 FQDESV (reference sequence). This CDR3 spans 16 amino acids. Trimming cost V 2 bases and J 1 base; bases outside gene matches: 5.

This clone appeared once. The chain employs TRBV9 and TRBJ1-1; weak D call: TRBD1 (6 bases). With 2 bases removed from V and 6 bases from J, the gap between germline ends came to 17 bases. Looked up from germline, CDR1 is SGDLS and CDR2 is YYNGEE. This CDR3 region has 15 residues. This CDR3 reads CASSVTGISGAEAFF. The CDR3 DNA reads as TGTGCCAGCAGCGTTACAGGGATCTCAGGAGCTGAAGCTTTCTTT.

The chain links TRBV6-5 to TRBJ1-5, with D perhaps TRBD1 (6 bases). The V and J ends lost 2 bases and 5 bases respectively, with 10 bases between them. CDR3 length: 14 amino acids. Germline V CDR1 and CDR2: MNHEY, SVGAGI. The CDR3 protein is CASSYGGSDQPQHF. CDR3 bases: TGTGCCAGCAGTTACGGGGGCAGTGATCAGCCCCAGCATTTT.

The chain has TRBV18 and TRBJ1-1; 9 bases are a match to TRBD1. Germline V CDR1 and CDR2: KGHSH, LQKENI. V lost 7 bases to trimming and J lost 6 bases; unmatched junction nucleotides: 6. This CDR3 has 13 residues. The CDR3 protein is CASLTGGKSEAFF. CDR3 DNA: TGTGCCAGCTTAACAGGGGGCAAATCTGAAGCTTTCTTT.

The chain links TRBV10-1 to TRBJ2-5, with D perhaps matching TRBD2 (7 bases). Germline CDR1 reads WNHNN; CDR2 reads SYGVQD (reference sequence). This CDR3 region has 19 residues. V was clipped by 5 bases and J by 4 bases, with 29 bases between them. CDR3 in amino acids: CASSPGAGLPSGAGETQYF. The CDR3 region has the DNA TGCGCCAGCAGTCCGGGAGCGGGACTCCCTTCGGGGGCAGGAGAGACCCAGTACTTC.

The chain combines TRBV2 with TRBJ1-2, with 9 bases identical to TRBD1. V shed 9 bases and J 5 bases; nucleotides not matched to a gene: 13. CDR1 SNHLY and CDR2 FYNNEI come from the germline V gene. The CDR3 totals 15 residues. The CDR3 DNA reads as TGTGCCAGAAGTTCCGGGACAGGGTTGGGGTATGGCTACACCTTC. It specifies CARSSGTGLGYGYTF. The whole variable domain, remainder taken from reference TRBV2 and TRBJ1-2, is EPEVTQTPSHQVTQMGQEVILRCVPISNHLYFYWYRQILGQKVEFLVSFYNNEISEKSEIFDDQFSVERPDGSNFTLKIRSTKLEDSAMYFCARSSGTGLGYGYTFGSGTRLTVV.

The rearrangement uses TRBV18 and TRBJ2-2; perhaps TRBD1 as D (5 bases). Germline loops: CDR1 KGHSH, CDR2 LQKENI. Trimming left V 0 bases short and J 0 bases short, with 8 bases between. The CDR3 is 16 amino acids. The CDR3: CASSPPDSANTGELFF. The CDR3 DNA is TGTGCCAGCTCACCACCCGACAGTGCGAACACCGGGGAGCTGTTTTTT.

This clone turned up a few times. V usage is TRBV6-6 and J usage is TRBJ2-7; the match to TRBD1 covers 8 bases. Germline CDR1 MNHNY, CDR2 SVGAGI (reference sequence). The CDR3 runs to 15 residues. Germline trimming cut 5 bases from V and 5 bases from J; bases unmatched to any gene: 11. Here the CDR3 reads CASSTYGQGTDEQYV. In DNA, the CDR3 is TGTGCCAGCAGTACGTACGGACAGGGCACGGACGAGCAGTACGTC.

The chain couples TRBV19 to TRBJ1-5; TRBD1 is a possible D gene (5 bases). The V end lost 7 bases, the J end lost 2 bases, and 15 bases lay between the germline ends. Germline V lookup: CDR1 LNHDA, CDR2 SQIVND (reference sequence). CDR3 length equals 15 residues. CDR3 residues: CASNPVGGGNQPQHF. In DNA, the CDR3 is TGTGCCAGTAACCCCGTCGGGGGGGGCAATCAGCCCCAGCATTTT.

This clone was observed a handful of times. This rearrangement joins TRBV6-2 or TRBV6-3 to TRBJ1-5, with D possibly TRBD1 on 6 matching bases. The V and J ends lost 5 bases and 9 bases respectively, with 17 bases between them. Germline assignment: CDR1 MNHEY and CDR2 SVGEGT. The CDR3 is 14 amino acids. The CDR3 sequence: CASSLRGAPGPQHF. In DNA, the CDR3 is TGTGCCAGCAGTCTACGGGGGGCCCCGGGGCCCCAGCATTTT.

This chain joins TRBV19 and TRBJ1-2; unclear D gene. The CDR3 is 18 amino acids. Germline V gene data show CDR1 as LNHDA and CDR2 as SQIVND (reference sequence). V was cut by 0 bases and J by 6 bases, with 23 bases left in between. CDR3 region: CASSIDETQRTSANGYTF. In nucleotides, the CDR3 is TGTGCCAGTAGTATAGACGAAACCCAGCGAACTTCCGCGAATGGCTACACCTTC. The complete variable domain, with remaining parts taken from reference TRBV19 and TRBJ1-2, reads DGGITQSPKYLFRKEGQNVTLSCEQNLNHDAMYWYRQDPGQGLRLIYYSQIVNDFQKGDIAEGYSVSREKKESFPLTVTSAQKNPTAFYLCASSIDETQRTSANGYTFGSGTRLTVV.

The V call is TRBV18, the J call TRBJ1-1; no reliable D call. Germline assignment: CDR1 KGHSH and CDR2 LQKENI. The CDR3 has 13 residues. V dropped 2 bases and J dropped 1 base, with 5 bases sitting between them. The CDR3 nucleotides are TGTGCCAGCTCACCAGGCGGGAACACTGAAGCTTTCTTT. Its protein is CASSPGGNTEAFF.

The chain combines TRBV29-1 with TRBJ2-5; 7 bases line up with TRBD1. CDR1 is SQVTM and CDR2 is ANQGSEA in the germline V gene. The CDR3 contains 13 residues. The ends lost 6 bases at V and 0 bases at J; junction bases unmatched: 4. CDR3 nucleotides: TGCAGCGTACCACAGGGGTACCAAGAGACCCAGTACTTC. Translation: CSVPQGYQETQYF.

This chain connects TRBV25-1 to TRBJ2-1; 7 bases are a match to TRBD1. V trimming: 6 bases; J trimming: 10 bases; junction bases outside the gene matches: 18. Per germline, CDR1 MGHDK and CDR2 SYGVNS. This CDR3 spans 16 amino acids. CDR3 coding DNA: TGTGCCAGCAGCATTTGGGGAAAAGGGGGCTCTTGGGAGCAGTTCTTC. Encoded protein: CASSIWGKGGSWEQFF.

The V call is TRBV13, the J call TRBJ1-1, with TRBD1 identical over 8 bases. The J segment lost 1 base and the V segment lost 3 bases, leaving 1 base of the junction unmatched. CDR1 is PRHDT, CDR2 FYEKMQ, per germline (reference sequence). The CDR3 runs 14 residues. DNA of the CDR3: TGTGCCAGCAGCTTCACAGGGGGGAACACTGAAGCTTTCTTT. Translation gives CASSFTGGNTEAFF. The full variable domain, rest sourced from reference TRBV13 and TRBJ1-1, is AAGVIQSPRHLIKEKRETATLKCYPIPRHDTVYWYQQGPGQDPQFLISFYEKMQSDKGSIPDRFSAQQFSDYHSELNMSSLELGDSALYFCASSFTGGNTEAFFGQGTRLTVV.

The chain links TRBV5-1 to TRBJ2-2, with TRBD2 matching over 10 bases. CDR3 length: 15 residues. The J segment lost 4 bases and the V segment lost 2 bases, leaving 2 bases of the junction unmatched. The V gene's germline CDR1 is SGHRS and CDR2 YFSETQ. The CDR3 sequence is CASSLTSGTTGELFF. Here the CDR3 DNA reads TGCGCCAGCAGCTTAACTAGCGGGACCACCGGGGAGCTGTTTTTT.

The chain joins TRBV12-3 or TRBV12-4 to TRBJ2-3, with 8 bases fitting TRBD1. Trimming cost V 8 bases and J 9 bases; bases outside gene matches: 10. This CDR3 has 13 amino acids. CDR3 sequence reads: CASGPQGARTQYF. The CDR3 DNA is TGTGCCAGCGGGCCCCAGGGGGCTCGGACGCAGTATTTT.

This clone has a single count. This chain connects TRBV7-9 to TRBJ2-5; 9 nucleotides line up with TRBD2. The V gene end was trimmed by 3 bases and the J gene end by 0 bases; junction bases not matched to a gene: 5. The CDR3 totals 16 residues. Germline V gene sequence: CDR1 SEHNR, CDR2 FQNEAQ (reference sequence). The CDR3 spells CASSFTAGGYQETQYF. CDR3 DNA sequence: TGTGCCAGCAGCTTTACGGCGGGAGGGTACCAAGAGACCCAGTACTTC.

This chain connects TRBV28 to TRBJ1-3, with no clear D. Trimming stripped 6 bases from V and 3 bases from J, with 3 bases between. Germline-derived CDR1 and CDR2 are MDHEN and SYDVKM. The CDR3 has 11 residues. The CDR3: CASRLGNTIYF. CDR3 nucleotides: TGTGCCAGCAGACTTGGAAACACCATATATTTT.

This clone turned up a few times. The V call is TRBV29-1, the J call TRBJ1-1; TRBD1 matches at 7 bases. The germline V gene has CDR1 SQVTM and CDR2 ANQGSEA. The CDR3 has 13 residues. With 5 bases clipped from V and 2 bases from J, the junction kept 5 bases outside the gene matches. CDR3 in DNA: TGCAGCGTTCGCGGACAGGTAAACACTGAAGCTTTCTTT. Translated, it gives CSVRGQVNTEAFF.

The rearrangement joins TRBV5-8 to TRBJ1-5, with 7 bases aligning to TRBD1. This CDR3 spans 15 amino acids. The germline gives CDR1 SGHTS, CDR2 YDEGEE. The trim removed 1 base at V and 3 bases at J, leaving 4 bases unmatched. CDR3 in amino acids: CASSLKGAFNQPQHF. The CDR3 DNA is TGTGCCAGCAGCTTGAAGGGGGCCTTCAATCAGCCCCAGCATTTT.

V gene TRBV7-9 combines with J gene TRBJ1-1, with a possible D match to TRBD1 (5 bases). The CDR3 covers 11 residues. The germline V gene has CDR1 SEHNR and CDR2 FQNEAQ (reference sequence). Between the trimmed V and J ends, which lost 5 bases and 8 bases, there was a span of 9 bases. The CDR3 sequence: CASSQQVEAFF. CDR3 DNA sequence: TGTGCCAGCAGCCAACAGGTAGAAGCTTTCTTT.

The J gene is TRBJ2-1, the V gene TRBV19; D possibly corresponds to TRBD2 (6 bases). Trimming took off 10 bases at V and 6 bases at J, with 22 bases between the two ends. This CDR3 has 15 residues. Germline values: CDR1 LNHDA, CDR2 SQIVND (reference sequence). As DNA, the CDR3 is TGTGCCACCCAGCGGGTGGGAGTAGCAGGCAATGAGCAGTTCTTC. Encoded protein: CATQRVGVAGNEQFF.

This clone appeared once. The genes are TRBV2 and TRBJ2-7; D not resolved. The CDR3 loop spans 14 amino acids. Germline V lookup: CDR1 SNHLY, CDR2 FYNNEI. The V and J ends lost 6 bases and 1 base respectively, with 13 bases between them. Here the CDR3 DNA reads TGTGCCAGCAGCCCATTACTCCTATCCTACGAGCAGTACGTC. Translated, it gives CASSPLLLSYEQYV.

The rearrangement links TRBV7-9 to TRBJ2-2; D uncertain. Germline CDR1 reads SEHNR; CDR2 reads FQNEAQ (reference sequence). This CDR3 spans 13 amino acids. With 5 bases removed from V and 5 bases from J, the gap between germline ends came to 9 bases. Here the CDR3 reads CASSPRQTGELFF. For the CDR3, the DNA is TGTGCCAGCAGCCCGCGGCAAACCGGGGAGCTGTTTTTT.